Sequencing of this TCR beta chain was carried out in a study of blood T cell repertoires in COVID-19. As for the study in general: Samples representing acute and convalescent COVID-19 were sourced from the United States, Italy and Spain.

Generated by immunoSEQ multiplex PCR, the TCRdb table keeps only in-frame clones and is missing some. Of some 180,000 clones listed, roughly three quarters are singletons. The study assigned cohorts using participant-reported clinical history. Those designated as exposed participants met a COVID-19 case within 2 weeks before study entry. Source material: PBMCs or T cells enriched from blood (not recorded which). This TCR came from a man aged 55-75 years who had been exposed to COVID-19.

The DNA of the CDR3 is TGTGCCACCAGTGTCTCGGGACAGGGGGCCTACGAGCAGTACTTC. Translated, it gives CATSVSGQGAYEQYF. This rearrangement joins TRBV24-1 to TRBJ2-7; 11 nucleotides agree with TRBD1. The CDR3 is 15 residues long. Germline V gene data show CDR1 as KGHDR and CDR2 as SFDVKD. V trimming: 5 bases; J trimming: 2 bases; junction bases outside the gene matches: 4.